This T cell receptor (beta chain) originates from a study of identical twins. Study-level results: Modeled out-of-frame TCR alpha sharing in monozygotic twins fell below observed levels.

The V and J ends lost 0 bases and 0 bases, in that order; junction bases with no gene match: 3. Germline V gene lookup returns CDR1 MGHRA and CDR2 YSYEKL. The CDR3 covers 17 residues. In TCRdb, the 5' RACE reads were re-called with MiXCR into one record per CDR3 protein. This sample yields approximately 590,000 distinct CDR3 sequences, of which 9% to 10% are seen a single time; around 3% belongs to the top ten. A word on this clonotype: What it binds is not known.

This same sample was also part of a study on yellow fever vaccine responses in identical twins.

The sequenced sample consisted of PBMCs. This clonotype was sampled from a woman aged 18-35 years in good health. The chain recombines TRBV4-1 with TRBJ2-1; 9 nucleotides align to TRBD2. The CDR3 DNA reads as TGCGCCAGCAGCCAAGAGGATAGCGGGAGCTCCTACAATGAGCAGTTCTTC. Protein sequence: CASSQEDSGSSYNEQFF.